The 8 T cell receptor beta chains reported below all come from one sample, sequenced in a study of T cell responses to AZD1222 COVID-19 vaccine. Using immunoSEQ multiplex PCR, the repertoire was profiled, and TCRdb retains in-frame clones only, with some absent. The repertoire has about 97,000 clones, around 87% of them found once; the top ten carry 10%. The sequences come from peripheral blood, collected 28 days after the second AZD1222 dose. These TCRs come from an adult who received the AZD1222 COVID-19 vaccine.

The chain employs TRBV18 and TRBJ1-3, with unresolved D. Germline lookup yields CDR1 KGHSH and CDR2 LQKENI. The ends were cut back, 3 bases at V and 2 bases at J, with 20 bases in the middle. The CDR3 spans 18 residues. CDR3 coding DNA: TGTGCCAGCTCACCCCTTGAGGGAGGGATCAGCCCTGGAAACACCATATATTTT. Translated: CASSPLEGGISPGNTIYF.

The genes are TRBV19 and TRBJ1-1; D is ambiguous. The V gene's germline CDR1 is LNHDA and CDR2 SQIVND (reference sequence). CDR3 length equals 12 residues. V lost 7 bases, J lost 0 bases, and 6 bases lay in between. As DNA, the CDR3 is TGTGCCAGTAAACAGTTGAACACTGAAGCTTTCTTT. It yields the protein CASKQLNTEAFF.

The rearrangement joins TRBV20-1 to TRBJ2-5; TRBD1 might be the D (6 bases). Looked up from germline, CDR1 is DFQATT and CDR2 is SNEGSKA (reference sequence). Trimming left V 8 bases short and J 4 bases short, with 11 bases between. The CDR3 has 11 amino acids. CDR3 region: CSSEGGETQYF. The CDR3 DNA follows: TGCAGTTCCGAAGGGGGAGAGACCCAGTACTTC.

This sequence joins TRBV6-6 and TRBJ2-7, with 12 bases matching TRBD2. Germline-derived CDR1 and CDR2 are MNHNY and SVGAGI (reference sequence). V lost 4 bases and J lost 2; bases outside the gene matches: 3. CDR3 size: 15 residues. CDR3 loop: CASSSPSGRAYEQYF. CDR3 nucleotide sequence: TGTGCCAGCAGTTCGCCTAGCGGGAGGGCCTACGAGCAGTACTTC.

The chain recombines TRBV19 with TRBJ2-1; 9 bases fit TRBD1. Looked up from germline, CDR1 is LNHDA and CDR2 is SQIVND (reference sequence). This CDR3 has 14 residues. J was trimmed by 4 bases and V by 5 bases; bases with no gene match: 3. CDR3 protein: CASSQQGAYNEQFF. In nucleotides, the CDR3 is TGTGCCAGTAGTCAACAGGGGGCGTACAATGAGCAGTTCTTC.

This clone was recorded a few times. V and J are TRBV10-2 and TRBJ2-7, with D unclear. The CDR3 totals 13 residues. The V gene lost 1 base and the J gene lost 6 bases, with 10 bases spanning the gap. The germline V gene has CDR1 WSHSY and CDR2 SAAADI. CDR3: CASSEFGRGEQYF. In nucleotides, the CDR3 is TGCGCCAGCAGTGAGTTCGGACGAGGCGAGCAGTACTTC.

The V gene is TRBV30, the J gene TRBJ1-4, with 8 bases matching TRBD1. V was pared by 2 bases and J by 4 bases, with 12 bases of the junction left unmatched. This CDR3 is 17 amino acids long. Germline lookup yields CDR1 GTSNPN and CDR2 SVGIG (reference sequence). CDR3 in amino acids: CAWSQSSRGRGNEKLFF. In nucleotides, the CDR3 is TGTGCCTGGAGTCAGAGTAGCAGGGGGCGCGGTAATGAAAAACTGTTTTTT.

The chain employs TRBV6-5 and TRBJ2-1, with 9 bases that match TRBD2. The CDR3 is 16 residues long. V trimming: 0 bases; J trimming: 4 bases; junction bases outside the gene matches: 4. The V gene's germline CDR1 is MNHEY and CDR2 SVGAGI. The CDR3 reads CASSYSAGGQYNEQFF. CDR3 bases: TGTGCCAGCAGTTACTCGGCGGGGGGGCAGTACAATGAGCAGTTCTTC.